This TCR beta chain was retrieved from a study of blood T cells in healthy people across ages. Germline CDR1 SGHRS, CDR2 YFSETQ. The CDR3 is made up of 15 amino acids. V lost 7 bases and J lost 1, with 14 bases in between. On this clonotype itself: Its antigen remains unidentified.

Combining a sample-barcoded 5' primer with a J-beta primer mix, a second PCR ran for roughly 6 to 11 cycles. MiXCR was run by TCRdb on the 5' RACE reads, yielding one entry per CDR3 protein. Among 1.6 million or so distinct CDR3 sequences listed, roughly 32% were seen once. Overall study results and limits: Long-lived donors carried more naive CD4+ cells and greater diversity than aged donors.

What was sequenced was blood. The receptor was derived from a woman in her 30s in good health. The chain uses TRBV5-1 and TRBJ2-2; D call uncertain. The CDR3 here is CASGLIEMNTGELFF. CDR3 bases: TGCGCCAGCGGCCTCATAGAAATGAACACCGGGGAGCTGTTTTTT.